A single sample is the source of the 19 T cell receptor beta chains below, sequenced in a study of T cells in Graves' hyperthyroidism and ophthalmopathy. TCR beta CDR3 regions were amplified from RNA. First-round RT-PCR with HTBI primers amplified the TCR CDR3 region. TCRdb reprocessed the multiplex PCR reads with MiXCR, giving one entry per CDR3 protein. The sample consists of fewer than 450,000 distinct CDR3 sequences, over 13% of them appearing once. Sequenced input: blood. Receptors originate from a man aged 45-65 years with Graves' ophthalmopathy.

This clonotype was recorded a few times. The V call is TRBV20-1, the J call TRBJ1-1; D is uncertain. This CDR3 spans 11 amino acids. The V gene lost 0 bases and the J gene lost 2 bases, with 1 base spanning the gap. The germline CDR1 and CDR2 sequences are DFQATT and SNEGSKA (reference sequence). The CDR3 region is CSARDNTEAFF. In nucleotides, the CDR3 is TGCAGTGCTAGAGATAACACTGAAGCTTTCTTT.

This clonotype came up many times. The rearrangement joins TRBV27 to TRBJ1-5; tentatively, D is TRBD1 (5 bases). Germline CDR1 is MNHEY and CDR2 is SMNVEV (reference sequence). Trimming removed 5 bases at V and 0 bases at J, with 17 bases between. CDR3 size: 17 residues. The CDR3 reads CASSPETGTGSNQPQHF. CDR3 nucleotides: TGTGCCAGCAGTCCGGAGACCGGGACGGGTAGCAATCAGCCCCAGCATTTT.

This rearrangement joins TRBV5-1 to TRBJ2-4; TRBD2 agrees at 15 bases. The CDR3 contains 15 residues. Germline CDR1 reads SGHRS; CDR2 reads YFSETQ. Unmatched junction bases numbered 12, after V lost 8 bases and J lost 12 bases. CDR3 residues: CASRAGLAGGPSQYF. The DNA for the CDR3 is TGCGCCAGTCGAGCCGGACTAGCGGGAGGGCCGTCTCAGTACTTC.

The J gene is TRBJ2-7, the V gene TRBV11-2; the match to TRBD2 covers 15 bases. The germline V gene encodes CDR1 SGHAT and CDR2 FQNNGV. V was clipped by 8 bases and J by 4 bases; unmatched bases: 0. This CDR3 contains 13 residues. The CDR3: CASGTSGRYEQYF. The CDR3 DNA sequence: TGTGCCAGCGGGACTAGCGGGAGGTACGAGCAGTACTTC.

There are many counts of this clonotype. The rearrangement joins TRBV20-1 to TRBJ2-7; tentative D call: TRBD1 (6 bases). The V gene's germline CDR1 is DFQATT and CDR2 SNEGSKA (reference sequence). The germline V and J ends were trimmed by 0 bases and 9 bases, with 15 bases remaining between them. This CDR3 is 13 amino acids long. DNA for the CDR3: TGCAGTGCTAGAGATCCCCGGGAACAGGGGCAGTACTTC. As protein: CSARDPREQGQYF.

This clonotype was found many times. This chain uses TRBV19 with TRBJ1-5; 8 bases fit TRBD1. There are 18 residues in the CDR3. Trimming removed 6 bases from V and 1 base from J; junction bases left unmatched: 14. Per the germline V gene, CDR1 is LNHDA and CDR2 is SQIVND (reference sequence). The DNA for the CDR3 is TGTGCCAGTAGGGAGACAGGGGTTGGTATTTGGAGCAATCAGCCCCAGCATTTT. Translation: CASRETGVGIWSNQPQHF.

There are many counts of this clonotype. The chain combines TRBV3-1 with TRBJ2-7; D tentatively fits TRBD1 or TRBD2 (5 bases each). Germline CDR1 is LGHDT and CDR2 is YNNKEL (reference sequence). V shed 4 bases and J shed 5 bases, with 15 bases lying between them. The CDR3 runs 14 residues. The DNA of the CDR3 is TGTGCCAGCAGCCCCGGGACCTGGGTCAACGAGCAGTACTTC. Translation: CASSPGTWVNEQYF.

This clonotype has a count of ten or more. V is TRBV7-2 and J is TRBJ2-1; 11 bases match TRBD2. Germline V gene lookup returns CDR1 SGHTA and CDR2 FQGNSA. Trimming removed 4 bases from V and 2 bases from J; junction bases left unmatched: 4. CDR3 length: 16 residues. Here the CDR3 DNA reads TGTGCCAGCAGCTCCCAGACTAGCGGGACCTACAATGAGCAGTTCTTC. Residues: CASSSQTSGTYNEQFF.

In this sample, this clonotype turned up many times. J is TRBJ2-7 and V is TRBV4-1; TRBD2 matches at 9 bases. Germline V lookup: CDR1 MGHRA, CDR2 YSYEKL. V was pared by 0 bases and J by 3 bases, with 9 bases of the junction left unmatched. This CDR3 spans 17 amino acids. In DNA, the CDR3 is TGCGCCAGCAGCCAAGAGATTTTGGCGGGGGGGTACTACGAGCAGTACTTC. As protein: CASSQEILAGGYYEQYF.

Of note for this clonotype: Being one base from a much bigger clone, this may be a read error. The chain carries TRBV15 and TRBJ2-5, with D tentatively TRBD1 or TRBD2 (7 bases each). Germline values: CDR1 LNHNV, CDR2 YYDKDF (reference sequence). CDR3 length equals 14 residues. V lost 1 base and J 7 bases, leaving 13 bases between the germline ends. The CDR3, as DNA: TGTGCCACCAGCAGAGGGGCAGGGGGGGGGACCCAGTACTTC. This codes for CATSRGAGGGTQYF.

In its sample, this clonotype was seen many times. The chain employs TRBV3-1 and TRBJ2-7; unclear D gene. Germline V CDR1 and CDR2: LGHDT, YNNKEL (reference sequence). V was shortened by 0 bases and J by 2 bases, with 2 bases between the two germline ends. This CDR3 is built from 12 residues. CDR3 nucleotides: TGTGCCAGCAGCCAAGATACCTACGAGCAGTACTTC. Its translation is CASSQDTYEQYF.

This clonotype was observed a handful of times. V and J are TRBV29-1 and TRBJ2-5; no firm D call. CDR1 SQVTM and CDR2 ANQGSEA come from the germline V gene. There are 15 residues in the CDR3. V lost 0 bases and J 5 bases, leaving 16 bases between the germline ends. The CDR3 region has the DNA TGCAGCGTTGAAGACTTGGCCACAGTCGAGGAGACCCAGTACTTC. Residues: CSVEDLATVEETQYF.

Ten or more counts support this clonotype. The chain joins TRBV7-8 to TRBJ2-5; unclear D gene. Germline V gene data show CDR1 as SGHVS and CDR2 as FQNEAQ. V was trimmed by 1 base and J by 9 bases, leaving 9 bases between them. The CDR3 extends over 12 amino acids. The CDR3 DNA is TGTGCCAGCAGCTTAGATGAAAATGCCCAGTACTTC. Its protein product is CASSLDENAQYF.

This clonotype showed up many times. The V and J genes are TRBV2 and TRBJ2-7; D not certain. The CDR3 consists of 12 residues. The germline CDR1 and CDR2 sequences are SNHLY and FYNNEI. V was clipped by 8 bases and J by 2 bases, with 10 bases between them. The CDR3, as DNA: TGTGCCAGCCGCGGCCTAACCTACGAGCAGTACTTC. Protein product: CASRGLTYEQYF. Based on the CDR3 plus reference TRBV2 and TRBJ2-7, the full variable domain is EPEVTQTPSHQVTQMGQEVILRCVPISNHLYFYWYRQILGQKVEFLVSFYNNEISEKSEIFDDQFSVERPDGSNFTLKIRSTKLEDSAMYFCASRGLTYEQYFGPGTRLTVT.

Only a few counts were recorded for this clonotype. The rearrangement uses TRBV6-6 and TRBJ2-1; tentatively, D is TRBD2 (6 bases). V dropped 1 base and J dropped 2 bases, with 9 bases sitting between them. The CDR3 is 15 amino acids. Looked up from germline, CDR1 is MNHNY and CDR2 is SVGAGI (reference sequence). CDR3: CASSYWRGPYNEQFF. The CDR3 coding sequence is TGTGCCAGCAGTTACTGGCGGGGCCCCTACAATGAGCAGTTCTTC.

A few counts support this clonotype. The chain employs TRBV5-4 and TRBJ2-2, with 9 bases lining up with TRBD1. This CDR3 has 17 amino acids. The germline V gene has CDR1 SGHNT and CDR2 YYREEE (reference sequence). V lost 4 bases, J lost 0 bases, and 7 bases stayed unmatched. The CDR3 DNA reads TGTGCCAGCAGCCCCCTAAGGACAGGGGCGAACACCGGGGAGCTGTTTTTT. Translating it yields CASSPLRTGANTGELFF.

This clonotype has a handful of counts. It is likely a read error, because the conserved phenylalanine at the end of the CDR3 is missing. J is TRBJ2-2 and V is TRBV6-4, with 10 nucleotides matching TRBD2. The CDR3 spans 16 residues. Germline trimming cut 5 bases from V and 3 bases from J; bases unmatched to any gene: 6. Germline CDR1 MRHNA, CDR2 SNTAGT. Here the CDR3 reads CASSPLAGEDTGELFS. CDR3 coding DNA: TGTGCCAGCAGTCCCCTAGCGGGAGAGGACACCGGGGAGCTGTTTTCT.

This clonotype showed up many times. One junction end disagrees with the germline gene, perhaps due to a read error. This chain uses TRBV18 with TRBJ2-7; 7 bases match TRBD1. This CDR3 contains 14 residues. Germline V gene sequence: CDR1 KGHSH, CDR2 LQKENI. CDR3 nucleotides: TGTGCCAGCTCTCCACTCGACAGGGTCCACGAGCAGTACTTC. This encodes CASSPLDRVHEQYF.

Many counts were recorded for this clonotype. The rearrangement joins TRBV7-3 to TRBJ2-1; D possibly matches TRBD1 or TRBD2 (6 bases each). The V gene's germline CDR1 is SGHTA and CDR2 FQGTGA. V shed 1 base and J shed 2 bases, with 9 bases lying between them. The CDR3 is 15 amino acids. CDR3 nucleotide sequence: TGTGCCAGCAGCTTAATGGGGGGCGCCTACAATGAGCAGTTCTTC. Encoded protein: CASSLMGGAYNEQFF.